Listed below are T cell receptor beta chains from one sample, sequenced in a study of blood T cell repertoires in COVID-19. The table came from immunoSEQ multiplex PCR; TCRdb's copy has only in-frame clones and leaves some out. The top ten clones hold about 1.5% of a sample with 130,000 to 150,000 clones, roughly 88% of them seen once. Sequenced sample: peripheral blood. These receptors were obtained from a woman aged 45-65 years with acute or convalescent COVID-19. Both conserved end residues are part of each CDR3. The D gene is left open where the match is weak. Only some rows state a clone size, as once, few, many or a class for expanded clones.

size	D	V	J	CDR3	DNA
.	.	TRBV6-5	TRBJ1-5	CASRALRDSNQPQHF	TGTGCCAGCAGGGCCCTCAGGGATAGCAATCAGCCCCAGCATTTT
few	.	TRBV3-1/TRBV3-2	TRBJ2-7	CASSPPGSKNEQYF	TGTGCCAGCAGCCCGCCGGGGAGTAAAAACGAGCAGTACTTC
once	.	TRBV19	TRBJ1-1	CASSIRGLGTEAFF	TGTGCCAGTAGTATAAGAGGATTGGGCACTGAAGCTTTCTTT
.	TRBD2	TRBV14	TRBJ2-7	CASSPGLANYEQYF	TGTGCCAGCAGCCCGGGACTAGCTAACTACGAGCAGTACTTC
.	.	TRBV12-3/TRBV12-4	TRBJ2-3	CASSLGARDTQYF	TGTGCCAGCAGTTTGGGGGCACGGGATACGCAGTATTTT
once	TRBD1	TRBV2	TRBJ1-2	CASNYRDSYYGYTF	TGTGCCAGCAATTACCGGGACAGCTACTATGGCTACACCTTC
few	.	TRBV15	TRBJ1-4	CATSNRPPHRWNEKLFF	TGTGCCACCAGCAACCGTCCCCCCCACAGGTGGAATGAAAAACTGTTTTTT
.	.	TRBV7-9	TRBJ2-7	CASSPPRLSPPYEQYF	TGTGCCAGCAGCCCCCCTCGACTAAGCCCCCCCTACGAGCAGTACTTC
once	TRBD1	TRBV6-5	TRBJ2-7	CASSYSWTGDYEQYF	TGTGCCAGCAGTTACTCTTGGACAGGAGATTACGAGCAGTACTTC
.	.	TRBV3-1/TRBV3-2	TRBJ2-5	CASSSLRAMETQYF	TGTGCCAGCAGCTCCCTCCGAGCTATGGAGACCCAGTACTTC
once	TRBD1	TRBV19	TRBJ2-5	CASSTRQGVETQYF	TGTGCCAGTAGCACCAGACAGGGAGTAGAGACCCAGTACTTC
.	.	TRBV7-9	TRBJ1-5	CASSPREDQPQHF	TGTGCCAGCAGCCCCCGGGAAGATCAGCCCCAGCATTTT
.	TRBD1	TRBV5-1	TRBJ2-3	CASSEGQGFADTQYF	TGCGCCAGCAGCGAGGGACAGGGGTTCGCAGATACGCAGTATTTT
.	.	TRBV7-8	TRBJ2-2	CASRPPGTPTGELFF	TGTGCCAGCAGGCCACCCGGGACACCCACCGGGGAGCTGTTTTTT
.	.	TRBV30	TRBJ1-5	CAWSTFGQQNQPQHF	TGTGCCTGGAGCACCTTTGGGCAGCAGAATCAGCCCCAGCATTTT
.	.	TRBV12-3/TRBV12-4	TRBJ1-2	CASSPRGSYGYTF	TGTGCCAGCAGCCCGAGAGGAAGCTATGGCTACACCTTC
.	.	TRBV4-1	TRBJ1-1	CASSQGQFNTEAFF	TGCGCCAGCAGCCAAGGACAGTTTAACACTGAAGCTTTCTTT
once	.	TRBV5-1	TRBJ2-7	CASSLGYSPPSYEQYF	TGCGCCAGCAGCTTGGGTTATAGCCCCCCATCCTACGAGCAGTACTTC
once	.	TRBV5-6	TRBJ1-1	CASSLFAGVSTEAFF	TGTGCCAGCAGCTTGTTTGCAGGGGTTAGCACTGAAGCTTTCTTT
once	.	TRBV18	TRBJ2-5	CASSLGGQETQYF	TGTGCCAGCTCACTGGGGGGTCAAGAGACCCAGTACTTC
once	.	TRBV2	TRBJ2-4	CASSGIGENIQYF	TGTGCCAGCAGTGGTATCGGGGAAAACATTCAGTACTTC
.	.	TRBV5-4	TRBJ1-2	CASSLIGGGYTF	TGTGCCAGCAGCTTGATAGGAGGTGGCTACACCTTC
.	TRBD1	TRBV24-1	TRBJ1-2	CATSDRTSGTANYGYTF	TGTGCCACCAGTGATCGAACGTCCGGGACAGCTAACTATGGCTACACCTTC
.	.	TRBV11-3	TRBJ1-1	CASSHTVNTEAFF	TGTGCCAGCAGCCACACAGTGAACACTGAAGCTTTCTTT
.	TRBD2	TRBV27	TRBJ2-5	CASSLSGLAVLQETQYF	TGTGCCAGCAGTTTATCGGGACTAGCGGTCCTACAAGAGACCCAGTACTTC
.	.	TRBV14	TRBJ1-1	CASSQDEGDTEAFF	TGTGCCAGCAGCCAAGACGAGGGTGACACTGAAGCTTTCTTT
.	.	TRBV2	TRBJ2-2	CASMGSTGELFF	TGTGCCAGCATGGGGAGCACCGGGGAGCTGTTTTTT
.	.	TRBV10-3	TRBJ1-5	CAISGFGGAEQPQHF	TGTGCCATCAGTGGGTTTGGGGGGGCAGAACAGCCCCAGCATTTT
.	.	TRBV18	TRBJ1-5	CASSKGEQGPQHF	TGTGCCAGCTCTAAGGGGGAACAAGGACCCCAGCATTTT
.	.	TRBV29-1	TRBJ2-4	CSVGSHPENIQYF	TGCAGCGTTGGGAGTCACCCCGAAAACATTCAGTACTTC
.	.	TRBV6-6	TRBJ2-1	CASSDRYNEQFF	TGTGCCAGCAGTGACAGGTACAATGAGCAGTTCTTC
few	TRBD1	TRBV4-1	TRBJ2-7	CASSQFSFGQGGEQYF	TGCGCCAGCAGCCAATTTAGTTTTGGACAGGGCGGCGAGCAGTACTTC
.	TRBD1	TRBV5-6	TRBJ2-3	CASREGGSGTDTQYF	TGTGCCAGCAGAGAAGGGGGCTCGGGCACAGATACGCAGTATTTT
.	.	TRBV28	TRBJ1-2	CASGAYGYTF	TGTGCCAGCGGGGCTTATGGCTACACCTTC
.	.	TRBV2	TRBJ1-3	CASIESQGLIGNTIYF	TGTGCCAGCATTGAGTCCCAGGGCCTAATTGGAAACACCATATATTTT
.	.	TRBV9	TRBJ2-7	CASSAAPGMYEQYF	TGTGCCAGCAGCGCCGCCCCGGGGATGTACGAGCAGTACTTC
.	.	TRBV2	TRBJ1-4	CASSRERTDNEKLFF	TGTGCCAGCAGCCGGGAGCGGACTGATAATGAAAAACTGTTTTTT
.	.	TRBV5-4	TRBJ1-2	CASSTDSLYGYTF	TGTGCCAGCAGCACGGACAGTCTCTATGGCTACACCTTC
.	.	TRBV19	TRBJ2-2	CASGGNLGIRTGELFF	TGTGCCAGTGGAGGGAATTTGGGGATAAGGACCGGGGAGCTGTTTTTT
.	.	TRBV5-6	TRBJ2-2	CASSFLGAGELFF	TGTGCCAGCAGCTTCCTCGGGGCCGGGGAGCTGTTTTTT